This TCR beta chain was documented in a study of T cell responses to AZD1222 COVID-19 vaccine. The ends lost 5 bases at V and 6 bases at J; junction bases unmatched: 5. The CDR3 has 13 amino acids. The germline V gene has CDR1 LGHNT and CDR2 FRNRAP. Measured with immunoSEQ multiplex PCR; TCRdb has only the in-frame clones, and not every one. The sample has approximately 150,000 clones; roughly 90% are singletons. The sequence derives from an adult who received the AZD1222 COVID-19 vaccine. The sample was peripheral blood, taken 28 days after the second AZD1222 dose. This rearrangement joins TRBV12-5 to TRBJ2-5, with TRBD1 matching 8 bases. DNA of the CDR3: TGTGCTAGTGGTCTTGGACAGGGCCAGACCCAGTACTTC. Translating it yields CASGLGQGQTQYF.